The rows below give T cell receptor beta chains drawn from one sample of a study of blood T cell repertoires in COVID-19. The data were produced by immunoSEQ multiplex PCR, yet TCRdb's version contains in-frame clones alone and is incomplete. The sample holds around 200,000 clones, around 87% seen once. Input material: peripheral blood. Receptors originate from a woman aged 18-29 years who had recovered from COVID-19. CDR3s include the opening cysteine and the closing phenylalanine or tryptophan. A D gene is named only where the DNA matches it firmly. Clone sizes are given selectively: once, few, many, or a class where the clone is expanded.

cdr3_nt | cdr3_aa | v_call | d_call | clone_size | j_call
TGTGCCATCAGCCAGAGGGTTAGCAATCAGCCCCAGCATTTT | CAISQRVSNQPQHF | TRBV10-3 | - | once | TRBJ1-5
TGCGCCAGCAGCCTCGGACTCATCCCCTACGAGCAGTACTTC | CASSLGLIPYEQYF | TRBV4-3 | - | - | TRBJ2-7
TGTGCCAGCAGCCCCGGACTAGCGGGAGGGCCAGGTGAGCAGTTCTTC | CASSPGLAGGPGEQFF | TRBV9 | TRBD2 | - | TRBJ2-1
TGCGCCAGCAGCTTCGGCGGGAGGGCGTCAGATACGCAGTATTTT | CASSFGGRASDTQYF | TRBV5-1 | TRBD2 | once | TRBJ2-3
TGTGCCAGCAGCTTTTTGGGCCGGGAGATGGGCACAGATACGCAGTATTTT | CASSFLGREMGTDTQYF | TRBV7-2 | - | - | TRBJ2-3
TGTGCTAGTGGCTTAAGGGAGGACACTGAAGCTTTCTTT | CASGLREDTEAFF | TRBV12-5 | - | - | TRBJ1-1
TGTGCCAGTAGTACTAGCGGGAACTACGAGCAGTACTTC | CASSTSGNYEQYF | TRBV19 | TRBD2 | - | TRBJ2-7
TGTGCCACCAGCAGCCCCTTGGTTAGGAACACTGAAGCTTTCTTT | CATSSPLVRNTEAFF | TRBV15 | - | - | TRBJ1-1
TGTGCCAGCAGTTACGGGACACCGGGGACCGGGGAGCTGTTTTTT | CASSYGTPGTGELFF | TRBV27 | - | few | TRBJ2-2
TGCAGCGTTGGGTCGGGGACCCAGTACTTC | CSVGSGTQYF | TRBV29-1 | - | once | TRBJ2-5
TGTGCCAGCAGCTTACGTCTCGGGGTTTGGGAGACCCAGTACTTC | CASSLRLGVWETQYF | TRBV5-8 | - | few | TRBJ2-5
TGTGCCAGCAGCGTAGGCGGCACAGATACGCAGTATTTT | CASSVGGTDTQYF | TRBV9 | - | - | TRBJ2-3
TGCGCCAGCAGCTTGTGGACTAGCGGGGGGGTAGAGACCCAGTACTTC | CASSLWTSGGVETQYF | TRBV5-1 | TRBD2 | - | TRBJ2-5
TGCAGCGCCACGGGGGGAGGGACTGAAGCTTTCTTT | CSATGGGTEAFF | TRBV29-1 | - | - | TRBJ1-1
TGTGCCAGCAGTTACTCTATGAACACTGAAGCTTTCTTT | CASSYSMNTEAFF | TRBV6-5 | - | - | TRBJ1-1
TGTGCCAGCAGCCCCCTTTCAAGGGGTTACAGTGAAAAACTGTTTTTT | CASSPLSRGYSEKLFF | TRBV7-2 | - | - | TRBJ1-4
TGTGCCAGCAGTGACCCACCCGGCGGGGATAACTATGGCTACACCTTC | CASSDPPGGDNYGYTF | TRBV25-1 | - | - | TRBJ1-2
TGCGCCAGTTCCGGACAGTTTAACACTGAAGCTTTCTTT | CASSGQFNTEAFF | TRBV5-1 | - | - | TRBJ1-1
TGTGCCAGCAGTTACGACACCGGAGGTGATACGCAGTATTTT | CASSYDTGGDTQYF | TRBV6-5 | - | - | TRBJ2-3
TGTGCCTGGAGTGTAGAGGATAGCTCCTACAATGAGCAGTTCTTC | CAWSVEDSSYNEQFF | TRBV30 | - | - | TRBJ2-1
TGTGCCAGCTCACCCACCGGGGGGCGAAACACAGATACGCAGTATTTT | CASSPTGGRNTDTQYF | TRBV18 | - | - | TRBJ2-3
TGCGCCAGCAGCTTGGGGACAGGGGTGGATGAAAAACTGTTTTTT | CASSLGTGVDEKLFF | TRBV5-1 | TRBD1 | - | TRBJ1-4
TGTGCCAGCTCACCGCCCTGGGGACTAGCGGCGAACACCGGGGAGCTGTTTTTT | CASSPPWGLAANTGELFF | TRBV18 | TRBD2 | - | TRBJ2-2
TGTGCCAGCAAGTGGCGGGAGGGCGTCAATGAGCAGTTCTTC | CASKWREGVNEQFF | TRBV9 | TRBD2 | - | TRBJ2-1
TGTGCCAGCAGCTTCCTAGCGGGGGGGGTGCAAGAGACCCAGTACTTC | CASSFLAGGVQETQYF | TRBV27 | TRBD2 | - | TRBJ2-5
TGTGCCAGCAGCGTAAAGCCTAATGAAAAACTGTTTTTT | CASSVKPNEKLFF | TRBV11-2 | - | - | TRBJ1-4
TGTGCCAGCAGACCACTCACTAGAAACACCGGGGAGCTGTTTTTT | CASRPLTRNTGELFF | TRBV7-2 | - | - | TRBJ2-2
TGTGCCAGTAGTATAAGAACAGGGGCGAGCAATCAGCCCCAGCATTTT | CASSIRTGASNQPQHF | TRBV19 | TRBD1 | - | TRBJ1-5
TGTGCCAGCAGCCCGACTAGCAAGGGGAATGAGCAGTTCTTC | CASSPTSKGNEQFF | TRBV7-3 | TRBD2 | - | TRBJ2-1
TGTGCCAGCAGCGTAGCTGTGGACAAAACTGAAGCTTTCTTT | CASSVAVDKTEAFF | TRBV9 | - | - | TRBJ1-1
TGCGCCAGCAGCCAAGGTAGCCAAACCCTCAGTAACACTGAAGCTTTCTTT | CASSQGSQTLSNTEAFF | TRBV4-1 | - | - | TRBJ1-1
TGTGCCAGCAGCCTGGGGGCGCCGAGCTCCTACAATGAGCAGTTCTTC | CASSLGAPSSYNEQFF | TRBV7-2 | - | - | TRBJ2-1
TGCAGCGTGGGGGGTATTACTGAAGCTTTCTTT | CSVGGITEAFF | TRBV29-1 | - | - | TRBJ1-1
TGTGCCAGCAGTGACTTCCTTATACAGGGGACCTCCTACAATGAGCAGTTCTTC | CASSDFLIQGTSYNEQFF | TRBV2 | TRBD1 | - | TRBJ2-1
TGTGCCAGCAGCCTACGACAGGGGGGCACAGATACGCAGTATTTT | CASSLRQGGTDTQYF | TRBV7-2 | TRBD1 | once | TRBJ2-3
TGTGCCAGCAGCTTAGATTCCGGGGTAGGCTACACCTTC | CASSLDSGVGYTF | TRBV7-3 | - | - | TRBJ1-2
TGTGCCACCAGCAGAACAGAAATCTATGGCTACACCTTC | CATSRTEIYGYTF | TRBV15 | - | - | TRBJ1-2
TGTGCCAGCAGCGCGGACGGGAGGAAGATGAACACTGAAGCTTTCTTT | CASSADGRKMNTEAFF | TRBV7-3 | - | - | TRBJ1-1
TGTGCCAGCAGCTTGAGGCAAGCGGGGGGGCGAACAGATACGCAGTATTTT | CASSLRQAGGRTDTQYF | TRBV5-8 | TRBD2 | - | TRBJ2-3
TGTGCCACCAGTGAAGGGACAGGGGTCCAGCCCCAGCATTTT | CATSEGTGVQPQHF | TRBV24-1 | TRBD1 | few | TRBJ1-5
TGTGCCAGCAGCTTAGTTAGCGGGGGATACAATGAGCAGTTCTTC | CASSLVSGGYNEQFF | TRBV7-2 | TRBD2 | - | TRBJ2-1
TGTGCTAGCAGCTCTGGGACAGGGGGCGCGGCTGAGCAGTTCTTC | CASSSGTGGAAEQFF | TRBV7-7 | TRBD1 | - | TRBJ2-1
TGCGCCAGCAGGCGCGGGGGGGACGATTCACCCCTCCACTTT | CASRRGGDDSPLHF | TRBV10-2 | - | once | TRBJ1-6
TGTGCCAGCAGTTCCCCGTACAGGGACCGTATGAACACTGAAGCTTTCTTT | CASSSPYRDRMNTEAFF | TRBV27 | - | - | TRBJ1-1
TGTGCCAGCAGCGTAGCCCCAGGACAGGGGAGGGATGAGCAGTTCTTC | CASSVAPGQGRDEQFF | TRBV9 | TRBD1 | - | TRBJ2-1
TGTGCCAGCTTAAGAGACAGCTCCTATAATTCACCCCTCCACTTT | CASLRDSSYNSPLHF | TRBV5-5 | - | once | TRBJ1-6
TGTGCCCCCCCGGGAGGGACCATCGGTTATGAGCAGTTCTTC | CAPPGGTIGYEQFF | TRBV2 | TRBD2 | - | TRBJ2-1
TGCGCCAGCAGCCCCGAGGACAGGGGCATGAACACTGAAGCTTTCTTT | CASSPEDRGMNTEAFF | TRBV4-3 | TRBD1 | - | TRBJ1-1
TGTGCCAGCAGCCAGGACAGGGGACTAAGAGAAGCTTTCTTT | CASSQDRGLREAFF | TRBV4-2 | TRBD1 | once | TRBJ1-1
TGTGCCAGTAGTACCCTGCCCCCGGGGGACCTGTATGGCTACACCTTC | CASSTLPPGDLYGYTF | TRBV19 | - | - | TRBJ1-2
TGTGCCAGCCGGACCGGGACAGGGAGCTCCTATAATTCACCCCTCCACTTT | CASRTGTGSSYNSPLHF | TRBV10-3 | TRBD1 | few | TRBJ1-6
TGTGCCAGCACCGCAAACCGGGGGTTTACCGGGGAGCTGTTTTTT | CASTANRGFTGELFF | TRBV7-9 | - | many | TRBJ2-2
TGTGCCAGCAGTGAATCAAGCGGGAGGGATACGCAGTATTTT | CASSESSGRDTQYF | TRBV2 | TRBD2 | - | TRBJ2-3
TGTGCCAGCCTGGACAGTACACGTTATAGCAATCAGCCCCAGCATTTT | CASLDSTRYSNQPQHF | TRBV19 | - | - | TRBJ1-5
TGTGCCAGCAGCCGCATCGGAACAGGGAACACTGAAGCTTTCTTT | CASSRIGTGNTEAFF | TRBV7-9 | - | - | TRBJ1-1
TGTGCCATCAGTGATGGGATAACGGGGGGGGGCACAGATACGCAGTATTTT | CAISDGITGGGTDTQYF | TRBV10-3 | TRBD2 | - | TRBJ2-3
TGTGCCAGCAGTTTATCCTCCACAGGGAGCTCCTACGAGCAGTACTTC | CASSLSSTGSSYEQYF | TRBV27 | - | - | TRBJ2-7
TGTGCCAGCAGCCAAGATGTGAGGGGGCCGAGCTCCTATAATTCACCCCTCCACTTT | CASSQDVRGPSSYNSPLHF | TRBV3-1/TRBV3-2 | TRBD1 | - | TRBJ1-6
TGTGCCAGCAGTCACACCGAAGCGCAGTATTTT | CASSHTEAQYF | TRBV12-3/TRBV12-4 | - | - | TRBJ2-3
TGTGCCAGCAGCGTTTCAGGGGGCTCGAACACCGGGGAGCTGTTTTTT | CASSVSGGSNTGELFF | TRBV9 | TRBD1 | - | TRBJ2-2